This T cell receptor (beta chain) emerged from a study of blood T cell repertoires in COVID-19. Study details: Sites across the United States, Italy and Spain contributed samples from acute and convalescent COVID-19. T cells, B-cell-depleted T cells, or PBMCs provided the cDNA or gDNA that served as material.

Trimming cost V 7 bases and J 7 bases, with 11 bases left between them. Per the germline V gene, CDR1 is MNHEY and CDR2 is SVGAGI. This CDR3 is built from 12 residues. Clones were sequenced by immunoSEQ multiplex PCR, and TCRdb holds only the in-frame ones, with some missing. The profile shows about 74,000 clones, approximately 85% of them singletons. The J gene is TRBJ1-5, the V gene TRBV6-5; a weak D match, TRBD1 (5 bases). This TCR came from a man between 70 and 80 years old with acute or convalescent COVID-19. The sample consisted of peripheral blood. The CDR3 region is CASNTPGQPQHF. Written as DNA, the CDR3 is TGTGCCAGCAACACCCCAGGGCAGCCCCAGCATTTT.